This TCR beta chain came from a study of cytomegalovirus exposure and HLA in healthy donors. The wider study: Unique TCRs from HLA-typed donors, 75 million to 100 million of them, were held in an early data release.

PCR was performed using 60 Vbeta and 13 Jbeta primers. Sequencing was performed with immunoSEQ multiplex PCR; in TCRdb, only in-frame clones are kept and a portion is missing. Of some 130,000 clones listed, over 80% are singletons. A remark on this clone: Its antigen is unidentified. Germline is not matched at one junction end, which may reflect a read error.

The CDR3 runs to 16 residues. Germline CDR1 reads SEHNR; CDR2 reads FQNEAQ (reference sequence). General study points: A later analysis reportedly found that, within productive TCRs, an Asian-associated ancestry cluster had fewer N-insertions than the mean observed across the roughly 700 donors.

This rearrangement joins TRBV7-9 to TRBJ2-3; 13 bases fit TRBD2. Material: PBMCs. This receptor was identified in a man aged 35-49 years in good health and CMV-seronegative. The CDR3 DNA reads as TGTTCCAGCAGCTTAGGGACTAGCGGGACTACAGATACGCAGTATTTT. Encoded protein: CSSSLGTSGTTDTQYF.